Listed below are T cell receptor beta chains from one sample, sequenced in a study of blood T cell repertoires in COVID-19. Assay used: immunoSEQ multiplex PCR; TCRdb lists only in-frame clones, some missing. The sample records some 200,000 clones, 88% being singletons. The sequencing input was peripheral blood. The receptors were gathered from a man between 18 and 35 years old with active or convalescent COVID-19. The CDR3 runs from the conserved cysteine through the conserved F or W. A D gene is named only where the DNA matches it firmly. Clone size is given for some rows only: seen once, a few or many times, or a class if the clone is expanded.

TRBD1	TRBV6-5	TRBJ1-4	.	TGTGCCAGCAGTAAGCAGGGGGCGACTAATGAAAAACTGTTTTTT	CASSKQGATNEKLFF
TRBD1	TRBV29-1	TRBJ2-2	.	TGCAGCGTAGGGACAGGGAACACCGGGGAGCTGTTTTTT	CSVGTGNTGELFF
TRBD2	TRBV3-1/TRBV3-2	TRBJ2-1	.	TGTGCCAGCAGCGTCCACGGGAGGGCCAATGAGCAGTTCTTC	CASSVHGRANEQFF
TRBD1	TRBV7-9	TRBJ1-2	.	TGTGCCAGCACTGCGTGGGACAGGGGAACTAGATATGGCTACACCTTC	CASTAWDRGTRYGYTF
TRBD1	TRBV28	TRBJ1-2	.	TGTGCCAGCAGTTTTGGGGATCCACAGGGGTCCAACTATGGCTACACCTTC	CASSFGDPQGSNYGYTF
.	TRBV11-2	TRBJ2-4	once	TGTGCCAGCAGCCCGCGAGGCCCACCCATTCAGTACTTC	CASSPRGPPIQYF
.	TRBV7-8	TRBJ1-5	.	TGTGCCAGCAGCTTAGATGTTGGGCAGTCTAGCAATCAGCCCCAGCATTTT	CASSLDVGQSSNQPQHF
.	TRBV5-4	TRBJ2-6	.	TGTGCCAGCAGCTTGGGAGGGTTCGGGGCCAACGTCCTGACTTTC	CASSLGGFGANVLTF
TRBD1	TRBV30	TRBJ1-1	once	TGTGCCTGGACCACGACAGGGACCACTGAAGCTTTCTTT	CAWTTTGTTEAFF
.	TRBV14	TRBJ1-4	.	TGTGCCAGCAGCGAACAGGGCCTTAATGAAAAACTGTTTTTT	CASSEQGLNEKLFF
.	TRBV28	TRBJ2-7	.	TGTGCCAGCAGTTTAACCGGGACACCTAGCTCCTACGAGCAGTACTTC	CASSLTGTPSSYEQYF
TRBD1	TRBV6-6	TRBJ2-7	.	TGTGCCAGCAGTTACAATGTCCCGGGACAGGGGAACGAGCAGTACTTC	CASSYNVPGQGNEQYF
.	TRBV13	TRBJ2-2	.	TGTGCCAGCAGACCCCTCGATCCCGACGGGATAGACACCGGGGAGCTGTTTTTT	CASRPLDPDGIDTGELFF
.	TRBV5-8	TRBJ2-3	.	TGTGCCAGCAGCCTAGAGATCACAGATACGCAGTATTTT	CASSLEITDTQYF
TRBD1	TRBV11-2	TRBJ1-2	.	TGTGCCAGCAGCTTAGTCCCAGGGGGCGCCGGCTATGGCTACACCTTC	CASSLVPGGAGYGYTF
TRBD1	TRBV6-5	TRBJ1-3	.	TGTGCCAGCAGCTCTGGACAGGCGAGGACCATATATTTT	CASSSGQARTIYF
TRBD2	TRBV11-2	TRBJ2-2	.	TGTGCCAGCAGCTCCTCCGGACTAGCGGTAAACACCGGGGAGCTGTTTTTT	CASSSSGLAVNTGELFF
.	TRBV10-2	TRBJ1-1	once	TGCGCCAGCAGCCAAGCCATGGAGGGAAACAGGGAAGCTTTCTTT	CASSQAMEGNREAFF
TRBD2	TRBV4-2	TRBJ2-7	.	TGTGCCAGCAGCCAAGATTTTGCTAGCGGGGCCTACGAGCAGTACTTC	CASSQDFASGAYEQYF
.	TRBV5-1	TRBJ1-4	.	TGCGCCAGCAGCTTGGGTGGGTCTCCCGGGGAAAAACTGTTTTTT	CASSLGGSPGEKLFF
TRBD1	TRBV5-1	TRBJ1-5	.	TGCGCCAGCAGCTTGGAGGGACAGGGTCAGCCCCAGCATTTT	CASSLEGQGQPQHF
.	TRBV21-1	TRBJ2-7	.	TGTGCCAGCAGCAAAGCACCCGCGGCGCAGCAGTACTTC	CASSKAPAAQQYF
.	TRBV19	TRBJ1-5	.	TGTGCCAGTAGTTCATCTTTCGGGGTAAATCAGCCCCAGCATTTT	CASSSSFGVNQPQHF
.	TRBV2	TRBJ1-6	.	TGTGCCAGCAGTCCACGGACAGCTACATCACCCCTCCACTTT	CASSPRTATSPLHF
.	TRBV30	TRBJ2-7	once	TGTGCCTGGAGTTCAAACTACGAGCAGTACTTC	CAWSSNYEQYF
TRBD2	TRBV5-4	TRBJ2-2	.	TGTGCCAGCAGCTTTAGGTCGGGGGGGAGCACCGGGGAGCTGTTTTTT	CASSFRSGGSTGELFF
.	TRBV29-1	TRBJ2-7	.	TGCAGCGTTGAGAAAGCGGAACATTACGAGCAGTACTTC	CSVEKAEHYEQYF
TRBD1	TRBV7-9	TRBJ2-7	.	TGTGCCAGCAGCCCGGATCGTTGGGGACAGAAAAGACACTACGAGCAGTACTTC	CASSPDRWGQKRHYEQYF
TRBD1	TRBV30	TRBJ1-1	.	TGTGCCTGGAGCGGACAGGTTGAAGCTTTCTTT	CAWSGQVEAFF
.	TRBV14	TRBJ2-2	.	TGTGCCAGCAGTGACCGGCGGAAGAACACCGGGGAGCTGTTTTTT	CASSDRRKNTGELFF
.	TRBV27	TRBJ2-7	.	TGTGCCAGCAGTTTTGCCGGACAGTCCTACGAGCAGTACTTC	CASSFAGQSYEQYF
.	TRBV10-1	TRBJ1-1	medium-sized	TGCGCCAGCAGTGCAGATATGAACACTGAAGCTTTCTTT	CASSADMNTEAFF
.	TRBV7-8	TRBJ2-2	.	TGTGCCAGCAGCTCTGGGACATACACCGGGGAGCTGTTTTTT	CASSSGTYTGELFF
.	TRBV21-1	TRBJ1-6	.	TGTGCCAGCAGCCCCCACTCAACAGGGGGGAGAAAAATAATTAACTCCTATAATTCACCCCTCCACTTT	CASSPHSTGGRKIINSYNSPLHF
.	TRBV19	TRBJ2-3	.	TGTGCCAGTAGTCTTCTTTTTCGAGCGCCGAGCACAGATACGCAGTATTTT	CASSLLFRAPSTDTQYF
TRBD1	TRBV7-6	TRBJ2-1	.	TGTGCCAGCAGCTTAGACCATCCCGTATTCGCGGGACAGGATAATGGAAATGAGCAGTTCTTC	CASSLDHPVFAGQDNGNEQFF
TRBD2	TRBV13	TRBJ2-1	.	TGTGCCAGCAGCTCCGGACTAGCGGGAGTATCTGAGCAGTTCTTC	CASSSGLAGVSEQFF
.	TRBV15	TRBJ1-2	.	TGTGCCACTATGAAGCCAGGGACTTATAACTATGGCTACACCTTC	CATMKPGTYNYGYTF
.	TRBV9	TRBJ1-3	.	TGTGCCAGCAGCCCTCACGGTAGAGCGGGATCTGGAAACACCATATATTTT	CASSPHGRAGSGNTIYF
.	TRBV2	TRBJ1-5	.	TGTGCCAGCAGTGACAGTAGCAATCAGCCCCAGCATTTT	CASSDSSNQPQHF
.	TRBV7-2	TRBJ1-5	.	TGTGCCAGCAGACAGGGCTTCCCAAATCAGCCCCAGCATTTT	CASRQGFPNQPQHF
TRBD1	TRBV5-1	TRBJ1-2	.	TGCGCCAGCAGCCCCGGAGGGTTTGTACAGGGGCGGAATGGCTACACCTTC	CASSPGGFVQGRNGYTF
.	TRBV27	TRBJ2-5	.	TGTGCCAGCAGTCCTCTCGACGGGGAGGAGACCCAGTACTTC	CASSPLDGEETQYF
.	TRBV19	TRBJ1-5	.	TGTGCCAGTAGTATAGATCGGGGTATTGGCAATCAGCCCCAGCATTTT	CASSIDRGIGNQPQHF
TRBD2	TRBV7-8	TRBJ2-4	.	TGTGCCAGCAGCTTCTCCGTCGGGGGACTACCCCCTTTGGCCAAAAACATTCAGTACTTC	CASSFSVGGLPPLAKNIQYF
TRBD2	TRBV9	TRBJ2-4	once	TGTGCCAGCAGTAGCGGGAATGGCAAAAACATTCAGTACTTC	CASSSGNGKNIQYF
TRBD1	TRBV15	TRBJ1-4	.	TGTGCCACCAGGCCTGGACAGGGGAGAGAAAAACTGTTTTTT	CATRPGQGREKLFF
.	TRBV2	TRBJ2-1	.	TGTGCCAGCAGCGAACAGCGCAATGAGCAGTTCTTC	CASSEQRNEQFF
.	TRBV2	TRBJ2-5	.	TGTGCCAGCAGCTCCGAGGAGACCCAGTACTTC	CASSSEETQYF
.	TRBV21-1	TRBJ2-3	.	TGTGCCAGCAGCATGGGTTTGAGGACTAGCGGGAGCACAGATACGCAGTATTTT	CASSMGLRTSGSTDTQYF
TRBD1	TRBV19	TRBJ2-1	.	TGTGCCAGTACCAGGCAGGGGGTCTACAATGAGCAGTTCTTC	CASTRQGVYNEQFF
.	TRBV5-1	TRBJ1-2	.	TGCGCCAGCAGCTTGGGAGGGTTCTATGGCTACACCTTC	CASSLGGFYGYTF
TRBD1	TRBV6-5	TRBJ2-2	.	TGTGCCAGCAAAGGGGGCAGGCCGAACACCGGGGAGCTGTTTTTT	CASKGGRPNTGELFF
.	TRBV27	TRBJ2-7	.	TGTGCCAGCAGTTTAGGGGGAGGCCCCTACGAGCAGTACTTC	CASSLGGGPYEQYF
TRBD1	TRBV10-3	TRBJ2-7	.	TGTGCCATCCGAGGGACAGCTTGGGACGAGCAGTACTTC	CAIRGTAWDEQYF
.	TRBV5-4	TRBJ1-2	once	TGTGCCAGCAGCTTGCCCCGTGGGCCAGGTGGCTACACCTTC	CASSLPRGPGGYTF
.	TRBV7-8	TRBJ1-1	.	TGTGCCAGCAGGAGGACAGTGAACACTGAAGCTTTCTTT	CASRRTVNTEAFF
.	TRBV20-1	TRBJ2-7	.	TGCAGTGCTAGTGACGGACAATATTACGAGCAGTACTTC	CSASDGQYYEQYF
TRBD1	TRBV28	TRBJ1-5	.	TGTGCCAGCAGTTTGACAGGGAATCAGCCCCAGCATTTT	CASSLTGNQPQHF